Listed here are 27 T cell receptor beta chains from one sample, sequenced in a study of siplizumab effects on memory and regulatory T cells. Some clones are missing from TCRdb's copy, which holds only in-frame ones; the method was immunoSEQ multiplex PCR. The table lists about 100,000 clones, 85% to 95% of them singletons. Sequencing was carried out using non-Treg CD4+ T cells sorted from blood. The receptors derive from a human donor in good health.

This chain links TRBV7-3 with TRBJ2-3, with 9 bases fitting TRBD2. The CDR3 is made up of 13 amino acids. Germline V gene lookup returns CDR1 SGHTA and CDR2 FQGTGA. Trimming at V came to 8 bases and at J to 3 bases, leaving 3 bases not matched to a gene. The CDR3 DNA follows: TGTGCCAGCGCGGGAGGGCCAACAGATACGCAGTATTTT. It codes for CASAGGPTDTQYF.

The V gene is TRBV9, the J gene TRBJ1-2; D ambiguous. Germline loops: CDR1 SGDLS, CDR2 YYNGEE. The CDR3 consists of 15 residues. V lost 0 bases, J lost 3 bases, and 12 bases lay in between. The CDR3 reads CASSVDWVGDYGYTF. CDR3 coding DNA: TGTGCCAGCAGCGTAGATTGGGTAGGAGACTATGGCTACACCTTC.

The rearrangement uses TRBV10-3 and TRBJ1-1, with 7 bases fitting TRBD1. CDR1 is ENHRY and CDR2 is SYGVKD in the germline V gene. CDR3 length: 16 amino acids. V lost 4 bases and J lost 5; bases outside the gene matches: 13. As DNA, the CDR3 is TGTGCCATCAGTGGCACTCCGGGACAGACGAATACTGAAGCTTTCTTT. Translation gives CAISGTPGQTNTEAFF.

The J gene is TRBJ2-1, the V gene TRBV2; 12 bases map to TRBD2. With 5 bases clipped from V and 9 bases from J, the junction kept 5 bases outside the gene matches. The CDR3 length is 14 residues. Germline V CDR1 and CDR2: SNHLY, FYNNEI. The CDR3: CASSPTSGSTEQFF. The CDR3 nucleotides are TGTGCCAGCAGTCCGACTAGCGGGAGCACTGAGCAGTTCTTC.

The chain joins TRBV19 to TRBJ1-2; 11 bases are shared with TRBD1. Germline V CDR1 and CDR2: LNHDA, SQIVND (reference sequence). V lost 5 bases, J lost 7 bases, and 9 bases stayed unmatched. This CDR3 has 15 amino acids. This CDR3 reads CASSLGQGVWGGYTF. The CDR3 region has the DNA TGTGCCAGTAGTCTGGGACAGGGGGTCTGGGGTGGCTACACCTTC.

The CDR3 DNA is TGTGCCAGCAGCTTTTCAGGGGACGAGACCCAGTACTTC. Translating gives CASSFSGDETQYF. The chain uses TRBV7-6 and TRBJ2-5; tentatively, D is TRBD1 (6 bases). Trimming removed 3 bases at V and 5 bases at J, with 10 bases between. This CDR3 contains 13 residues. The germline gives CDR1 SGHVS, CDR2 FNYEAQ.

This clone was seen more than once but under ten times. The chain is built from TRBV30 and TRBJ1-1; 7 bases agree with TRBD1. In germline, CDR1 is GTSNPN, CDR2 SVGIG (reference sequence). The V and J ends lost 0 bases and 3 bases, in that order; junction bases with no gene match: 4. The CDR3 has 14 residues. CDR3 in DNA: TGTGCCTGGAGTGTACAGGGGACGGACACTGAAGCTTTCTTT. Protein: CAWSVQGTDTEAFF.

The V and J genes are TRBV15 and TRBJ1-2; 8 bases are a match to TRBD1. The CDR3 runs 14 residues. CDR1 is LNHNV and CDR2 is YYDKDF in the germline V gene (reference sequence). Losses at the gene ends were 2 bases for V and 10 bases for J; bases not matched to a gene: 9. DNA for the CDR3: TGTGCCACCAGCAGACAAGACAGGGGAATCAACTACACCTTC. This gives the protein CATSRQDRGINYTF.

The rearrangement joins TRBV18 to TRBJ1-1; a weak D match, TRBD1 (6 bases). Germline V gives CDR1 KGHSH, CDR2 LQKENI. The V end was cut by 2 bases, the J end by 3 bases, with 10 bases between. The CDR3 has 14 residues. CDR3 sequence: CASSPNRADTEAFF. As DNA, the CDR3 is TGTGCCAGCTCACCAAACAGGGCGGACACTGAAGCTTTCTTT.

This chain uses TRBV6-5 with TRBJ2-7, with TRBD1 identical over 8 bases. CDR1 and CDR2 (germline): MNHEY, SVGAGI. The trim removed 2 bases at V and 1 base at J, leaving 4 bases unmatched. This CDR3 has 15 residues. The CDR3 protein is CASSYANRGSYEQYF. CDR3 nucleotides: TGTGCCAGCAGTTACGCTAACAGGGGGTCCTACGAGCAGTACTTC.

The gene calls are TRBV6-1 and TRBJ2-1; TRBD1 or TRBD2 may be the D gene (5 bases each). The germline V gene encodes CDR1 MNHNS and CDR2 SASEGT. This CDR3 comprises 15 residues. Deletions cut 3 bases from V and 0 bases from J, with 9 bases between. CDR3 nucleotides: TGTGCCAGCAGTGAGGGACCTAGCTCCTACAATGAGCAGTTCTTC. This gives the protein CASSEGPSSYNEQFF.

The chain employs TRBV7-2 and TRBJ2-5; TRBD2 matches 7 bases. In germline, CDR1 is SGHTA, CDR2 FQGNSA. J was trimmed by 5 bases and V by 1 base; bases with no gene match: 7. CDR3 length: 15 residues. CDR3 bases: TGTGCCAGCAGCTTAGGGAAGACTAGCCAGGAGACCCAGTACTTC. Protein sequence: CASSLGKTSQETQYF. Supplemented by reference TRBV7-2 and TRBJ2-5, the full variable domain reads GAGVSQSPSNKVTEKGKDVELRCDPISGHTALYWYRQSLGQGLEFLIYFQGNSAPDKSGLPSDRFSAERTGGSVSTLTIQRTQQEDSAVYLCASSLGKTSQETQYFGPGTRLLVL.

The chain has TRBV19 and TRBJ2-1, with a weak D call TRBD1 (5 bases). This CDR3 has 15 amino acids. Per the germline V gene, CDR1 is LNHDA and CDR2 is SQIVND (reference sequence). V was shortened by 7 bases and J by 0 bases, with 13 bases between the two germline ends. CDR3 nucleotides: TGTGCCAGTACCTCAGGGTCATACTCCTACAATGAGCAGTTCTTC. Its protein is CASTSGSYSYNEQFF.

With regard to this clone: A read error may produce the germline difference seen at one junction end. The chain recombines TRBV7-9 with TRBJ2-7; D not certain. The CDR3 covers 12 residues. From germline, CDR1 is SEHNR and CDR2 FQNEAQ (reference sequence). The CDR3 is CASSSFSGLAVF. Here the CDR3 DNA reads TGTGCCAGCAGCTCCTTTTCCGGGTTGGCAGTCTTC.

The chain employs TRBV5-4 and TRBJ1-1; D remains ambiguous. Germline V gene sequence: CDR1 SGHNT, CDR2 YYREEE (reference sequence). CDR3 length equals 13 residues. Trimming removed 1 base from V and 3 bases from J, with 7 bases in between. CDR3 coding DNA: TGTGCCAGCAGCTTGTCGCCAGACACTGAAGCTTTCTTT. Its protein product is CASSLSPDTEAFF.

The rearrangement links TRBV5-6 to TRBJ1-2; D is ambiguous. Deletions cut 3 bases from V and 4 bases from J, with 16 bases between. The V gene's germline CDR1 is SGHDT and CDR2 YYEEEE. This CDR3 comprises 15 residues. CDR3 in amino acids: CASSWRSREGYGYTF. The CDR3 region has the DNA TGTGCCAGCAGCTGGCGTTCGAGGGAGGGCTATGGCTACACCTTC.

CDR3 DNA: TGTGCCAGCAGCGGTCAGGGACTGCTCTCGGATACGCAGTATTTT. It yields the protein CASSGQGLLSDTQYF. This chain links TRBV7-9 with TRBJ2-3; weak D call: TRBD2 (6 bases). The CDR3 is made up of 15 amino acids. Trimming took off 5 bases at V and 6 bases at J, with 18 bases between the two ends. Germline-derived CDR1 and CDR2 are SEHNR and FQNEAQ (reference sequence).

This chain links TRBV6-5 with TRBJ2-7; D might be TRBD2 (6 bases). Germline CDR1 MNHEY, CDR2 SVGAGI. Trimming left V 6 bases short and J 6 bases short, with 15 bases between. CDR3 size: 13 residues. Written as DNA, the CDR3 is TGTGCCAGCAGACGGGGAGGTAGTGGCGAGCAGTACTTC. It specifies CASRRGGSGEQYF.

The chain links TRBV20-1 to TRBJ2-3; D is unresolved. Germline V gene data show CDR1 as DFQATT and CDR2 as SNEGSKA (reference sequence). There are 10 residues in the CDR3. Trimming stripped 7 bases from V and 3 bases from J, with 5 bases between. In DNA form, the CDR3 reads TGCAGTGGAAAGACAGATACGCAGTATTTT. This translates into CSGKTDTQYF.

V is TRBV7-3 and J is TRBJ2-1, with D possibly TRBD2 on 7 matching bases. The CDR3 extends over 16 amino acids. V lost 2 bases, J lost 6 bases, and 17 bases lay in between. CDR1 and CDR2 from the germline V gene are SGHTA and FQGTGA. This CDR3 reads CASSLWGGAVSNEQFF. In DNA, the CDR3 is TGTGCCAGCAGCTTATGGGGGGGCGCCGTGTCCAATGAGCAGTTCTTC.

This CDR3 reads CASSSGDTQYF. CDR3 bases: TGCGCCAGCAGCTCGGGCGATACGCAGTATTTT. The chain has TRBV5-1 and TRBJ2-3; no definite D call. CDR3 length equals 11 residues. Germline V gene data show CDR1 as SGHRS and CDR2 as YFSETQ. V lost 3 bases and J lost 6, with 5 bases in between.

The V and J genes are TRBV11-1 and TRBJ2-7; TRBD1 matches at 11 bases. CDR1 is SGHAT and CDR2 is FQDESV in the germline V gene (reference sequence). V was clipped by 5 bases and J by 7 bases; unmatched bases: 10. The CDR3 has 15 residues. The CDR3 region is CASSITGTGGLEQYF. The CDR3 DNA reads as TGTGCCAGCAGCATCACCGGGACAGGGGGATTAGAGCAGTACTTC.

The chain employs TRBV9 and TRBJ1-4, with D possibly being TRBD1 (5 bases). V lost 4 bases, J lost 0 bases, and 10 bases lay in between. The germline gives CDR1 SGDLS, CDR2 YYNGEE. The CDR3 contains 15 residues. CDR3 loop: CASSQDSPTNEKLFF. CDR3 sequence (DNA): TGTGCCAGCAGCCAAGACAGCCCAACTAATGAAAAACTGTTTTTT.

This sequence joins TRBV19 and TRBJ2-6; 7 bases agree with TRBD1. Germline CDR1 LNHDA, CDR2 SQIVND (reference sequence). After removal of 5 bases from V and 2 bases from J, the junction contained 9 bases not matched to a gene. The CDR3 runs to 17 residues. CDR3 residues: CASSLLKTGAGANVLTF. The CDR3 nucleotides are TGTGCCAGTAGTTTACTAAAAACAGGGGCTGGGGCCAACGTCCTGACTTTC.

This sequence joins TRBV19 and TRBJ2-6; possible D gene TRBD1, 6 bases. CDR1 is LNHDA and CDR2 is SQIVND in the germline V gene (reference sequence). Trimming took off 3 bases at V and 0 bases at J, with 15 bases between the two ends. The CDR3 is 18 residues long. CDR3 region: CASSISGTRYSGANVLTF. DNA of the CDR3: TGTGCCAGTAGTATTTCCGGGACAAGGTACTCTGGGGCCAACGTCCTGACTTTC. Variable domain in full (rest from reference TRBV19 and TRBJ2-6): DGGITQSPKYLFRKEGQNVTLSCEQNLNHDAMYWYRQDPGQGLRLIYYSQIVNDFQKGDIAEGYSVSREKKESFPLTVTSAQKNPTAFYLCASSISGTRYSGANVLTFGAGSRLTVL.

The chain employs TRBV7-3 and TRBJ1-1; no clear D. The CDR3 has 13 residues. V lost 7 bases to trimming and J lost 1 base, with 10 bases between them. Germline V CDR1 and CDR2: SGHTA, FQGTGA. The CDR3 sequence is CASKVTANTEAFF. DNA of the CDR3: TGTGCCAGCAAGGTGACCGCGAACACTGAAGCTTTCTTT.

Here the CDR3 reads CASSIPSGADEQFF. In nucleotides, the CDR3 is TGCGCCAGCAGCATACCAAGCGGGGCGGATGAGCAGTTCTTC. The gene calls are TRBV5-1 and TRBJ2-1; the match to TRBD2 covers 7 bases. The CDR3 runs to 14 residues. Trimming took 4 bases from V and 8 from J; bases not matched to a gene: 9. The germline V gene encodes CDR1 SGHRS and CDR2 YFSETQ.